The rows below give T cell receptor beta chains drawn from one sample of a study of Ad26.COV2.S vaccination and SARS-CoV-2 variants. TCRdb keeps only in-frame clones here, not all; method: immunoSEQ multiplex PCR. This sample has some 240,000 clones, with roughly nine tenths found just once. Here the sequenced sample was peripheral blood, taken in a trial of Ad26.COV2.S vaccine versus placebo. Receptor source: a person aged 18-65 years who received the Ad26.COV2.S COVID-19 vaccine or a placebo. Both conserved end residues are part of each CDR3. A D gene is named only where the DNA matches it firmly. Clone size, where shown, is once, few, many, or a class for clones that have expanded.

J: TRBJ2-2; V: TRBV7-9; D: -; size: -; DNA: TGTGCCAGCAGCTCCGCCGGGGGCGGTGTTCCCGGGGAGCTGTTTTTT; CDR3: CASSSAGGGVPGELFF
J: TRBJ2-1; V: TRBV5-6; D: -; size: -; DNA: TGTGCCAGCAGCCCCACGGTAGGCGAAGCCAATGAGCAGTTCTTC; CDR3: CASSPTVGEANEQFF
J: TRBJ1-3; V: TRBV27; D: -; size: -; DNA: TGTGCCAGCAGTTTTTGCTTAGCGGGGGCAGGGCGAGGAAACACCATATATTTT; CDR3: CASSFCLAGAGRGNTIYF
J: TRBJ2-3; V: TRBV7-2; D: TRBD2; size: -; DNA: TGTGCCAGCAGCGTACTTAGCGGGGGACACACAGATACGCAGTATTTT; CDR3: CASSVLSGGHTDTQYF
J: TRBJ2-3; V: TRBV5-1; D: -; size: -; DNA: TGCGCCAGCAGCACCATTAGCACAGATACGCAGTATTTT; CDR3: CASSTISTDTQYF
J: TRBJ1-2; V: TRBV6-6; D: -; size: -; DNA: TGTGCCAGCAGTTTTCAGGCAACCGGCGCTTATGGCTACACCTTC; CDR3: CASSFQATGAYGYTF
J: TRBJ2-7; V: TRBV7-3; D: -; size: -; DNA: TGTGCCAGCAGCTACCTTGGGGGCAGCGGCTACGAGCAGTACTTC; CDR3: CASSYLGGSGYEQYF
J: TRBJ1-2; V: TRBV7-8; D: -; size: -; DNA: TGTGCCAGCAGCTCCACCGATATCTTCGGCTACACCTTC; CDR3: CASSSTDIFGYTF
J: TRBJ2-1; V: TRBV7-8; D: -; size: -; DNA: TGTGCCAGCAGCTCATTGGGACGGGGCTCCTACAATGAGCAGTTCTTC; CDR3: CASSSLGRGSYNEQFF
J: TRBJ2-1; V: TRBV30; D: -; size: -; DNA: TGTGCCTGGAGTGATACTGAGCAGTTCTTC; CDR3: CAWSDTEQFF
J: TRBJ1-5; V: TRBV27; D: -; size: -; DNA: TGTGCCAGCAGTTTTGGGGGTGGTCAGCCCCAGCATTTT; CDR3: CASSFGGGQPQHF
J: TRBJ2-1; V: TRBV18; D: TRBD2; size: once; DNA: TGTGCCAGCTCACCACCTAGTTTCGGACTAGCGGGAGTGGGCGAGCAGTTCTTC; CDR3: CASSPPSFGLAGVGEQFF
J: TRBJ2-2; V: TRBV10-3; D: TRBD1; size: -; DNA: TGTGCCATCAGTAGGGACAGGGAAGGCACCGGGGAGCTGTTTTTT; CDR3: CAISRDREGTGELFF
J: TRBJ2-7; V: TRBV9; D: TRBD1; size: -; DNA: TGTGCCAGCAGCGGATCCGGGACAGGTGAATACGAGCAGTACTTC; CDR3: CASSGSGTGEYEQYF
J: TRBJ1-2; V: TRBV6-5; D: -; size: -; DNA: TGTGCCAGCTCCGGGGTTGGGAGCTACACCTTC; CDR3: CASSGVGSYTF
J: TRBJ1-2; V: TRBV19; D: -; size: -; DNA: TGTGCCAGTAGTGTGGACAGTAGCTATGGCTACACCTTC; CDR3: CASSVDSSYGYTF
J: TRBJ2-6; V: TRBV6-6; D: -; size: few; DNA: TGTGCCAGCAGTCTACGTGCCTCTGGGGCCAACGTCCTGACTTTC; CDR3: CASSLRASGANVLTF
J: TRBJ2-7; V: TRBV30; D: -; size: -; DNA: TGTGCCTGGCGGGGGGCAGGGCTCGACGAGCAGTACTTC; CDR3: CAWRGAGLDEQYF
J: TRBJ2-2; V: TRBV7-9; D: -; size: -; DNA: TGTGCCAGCAGCCTCGACGGACCATACCTGAACACCGGGGAGCTGTTTTTT; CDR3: CASSLDGPYLNTGELFF
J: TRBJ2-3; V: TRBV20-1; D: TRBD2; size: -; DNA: TGCAGTGCTAGTCCGACTAGCGGGCTCAGCACAGATACGCAGTATTTT; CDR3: CSASPTSGLSTDTQYF
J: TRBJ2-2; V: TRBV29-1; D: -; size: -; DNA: TGCAGCGTTGAAGCCATTAACACCGGGGAGCTGTTTTTT; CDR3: CSVEAINTGELFF
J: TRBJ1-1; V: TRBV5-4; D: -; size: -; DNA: TGTGCCAGCAGCTTGGAGGGCCTGAGGGGGGCTTTCTTT; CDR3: CASSLEGLRGAFF
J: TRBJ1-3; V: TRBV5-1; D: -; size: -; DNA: TGCGCCAGCAGCGGACCGGGACCATCTGGAAACACCATATATTTT; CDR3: CASSGPGPSGNTIYF
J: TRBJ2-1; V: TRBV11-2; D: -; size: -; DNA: TGTGCCAGCAGCCCCAATCGCCGACAGCAGTTCTTC; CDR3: CASSPNRRQQFF
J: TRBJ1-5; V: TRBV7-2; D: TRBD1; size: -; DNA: TGTGCCAGCAGCCAGGGGGTTAGCAATCAGCCCCAGCATTTT; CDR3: CASSQGVSNQPQHF
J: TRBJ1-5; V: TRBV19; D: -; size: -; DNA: TGTGCCAGTAGTTCCCGACATGCGGGTAATCAGCCCCAGCATTTT; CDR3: CASSSRHAGNQPQHF
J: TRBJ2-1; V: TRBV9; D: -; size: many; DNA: TGTGCCAGCAGCGTAGGGGTCTCGAGCTCCTACAATGAGCAGTTCTTC; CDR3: CASSVGVSSSYNEQFF
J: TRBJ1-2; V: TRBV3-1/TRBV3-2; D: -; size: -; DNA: TGTGCCAGCAGCCTAGGGACAAGGGCTGTGAACTATGGCTACACCTTC; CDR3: CASSLGTRAVNYGYTF
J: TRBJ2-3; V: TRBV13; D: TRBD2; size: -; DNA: TGTGCCAGCAGCTTAGTCCTAGCGGGGTACACAGATACGCAGTATTTT; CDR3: CASSLVLAGYTDTQYF
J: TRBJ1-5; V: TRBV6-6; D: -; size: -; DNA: TGTGCCAGCAGTTACAGGACAGATAATCAGCCCCAGCATTTT; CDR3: CASSYRTDNQPQHF
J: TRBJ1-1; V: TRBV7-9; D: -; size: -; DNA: TGTGCCAGCAGCTTCGGACAGCCGGGCACTGAAGCTTTCTTT; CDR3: CASSFGQPGTEAFF
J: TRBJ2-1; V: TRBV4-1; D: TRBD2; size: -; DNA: TGCGCCAGCACCCGGGGGGGCCGCGACAATGAGCAGTTCTTC; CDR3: CASTRGGRDNEQFF
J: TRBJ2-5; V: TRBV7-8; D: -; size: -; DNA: TGTGCCAGCAGCTCCGGACGGGTCATAGAGACCCAGTACTTC; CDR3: CASSSGRVIETQYF